Described below is a single T cell receptor (beta chain) sequence and its context. No cognate antigen has been identified for it. The input lacks base qualities; no much larger clone sits a single base away. The library came from the immunoSEQ multiplex PCR assay. In its TCRdb copy, this immuneACCESS table keeps in-frame sequences only and misses some clones. Where compared with another copy, unresolved V genes explain less than half of these, and the others have no known cause. In all, the sample holds about 38,000 clones, and about 92% of those were seen once. Together, the top ten hold about 8.3% of the sample. This sample was included in a study of T cell changes during pregnancy in multiple sclerosis (dated 2019 in TCRdb). About the full investigation: In women with multiple sclerosis, the researchers looked at how the T cell repertoire shifted as pregnancy progressed.

In the germline V gene (reference sequence), CDR1 corresponds to PRHDT and CDR2 to FYEKMQ. Including cysteine and phenylalanine, the CDR3 has 14 amino acids. Only CDR3 DNA is held: 42 bases, read in frame from base 1. Relative to germline, V is 5 bases shorter and J is 7 bases shorter, with 15 bases between their ends. The sample in question was CD8+ T cells from peripheral blood mononuclear cells, obtained in the third trimester of pregnancy. This receptor was obtained from a female donor with multiple sclerosis, enrolled in a pregnancy study. The chain links TRBV13 with TRBJ2-1, and possibly TRBD2, on 5 matching bases. The DNA reads TGTGCCAGCAGCGCCAGAATCGGGGTTAATGAGCAGTTCTTC. It is translated as CASSARIGVNEQFF.